One T cell receptor beta chain is described in this entry. Only in-frame clones appear in the TCRdb table, and some are missing; sequencing was by immunoSEQ multiplex PCR. The sample gives some 120,000 clones, 85% to 95% of which show up once; about 1.7% is in the top ten. Germline V gives CDR1 MDHEN, CDR2 SYDVKM. The CDR3 runs to 16 residues. Trimming cost V 6 bases and J 3 bases; bases outside gene matches: 9. The sample is drawn from a study of control samples from healthy donors and cancer patients. Sequenced material: PBMCs. The chain has TRBV28 and TRBJ1-3; 9 bases agree with TRBD1. The TCR comes from a man aged 50 to 59 with head and neck cancer. DNA for the CDR3: TGTGCCAGCAGGGACCTACAGGGGGCAAGTGGAAACACCATATATTTT. Its translation is CASRDLQGASGNTIYF.